These T cell receptor beta chains were read from a single sample in a study of beta chain features in type 1 diabetes. Assay used: immunoSEQ multiplex PCR; TCRdb lists only in-frame clones, some missing. This table has roughly 380,000 clones, about 20% appearing once. The sequenced sample was naive CD4+ T cells from blood. These receptors were obtained from a woman under 30 in good health. The CDR3 runs from the conserved cysteine through the conserved F or W. A D gene is named only where the DNA matches it firmly. Clone sizes are given selectively: once, few, many, or a class where the clone is expanded.

V	J	size	D	DNA	CDR3
TRBV30	TRBJ2-3	NA	NA	TGTGCCTTGGGGGGTCTCTCAGGGGATACGCAGTATTTT	CALGGLSGDTQYF
TRBV7-6	TRBJ2-1	NA	NA	TGTGCCAGCAGTCTATCCTACAATGAGCAGTTCTTC	CASSLSYNEQFF
TRBV4-2	TRBJ2-7	few	NA	TGTGCCAGCAGCCAAGAGTTTGGACAGATCTACGAGCAGTACTTC	CASSQEFGQIYEQYF
TRBV7-2	TRBJ2-5	NA	TRBD2	TGTGCCAGCAGCTCGGGACTAGCGCTGGAGACCCAGTACTTC	CASSSGLALETQYF
TRBV9	TRBJ1-1	NA	TRBD1	TGTGCCAGCGCCGTGGGGGGACAGGAGAACACTGAAGCTTTCTTT	CASAVGGQENTEAFF
TRBV4-2	TRBJ1-2	NA	TRBD1	TGTGCCAGCAGCCACCGACAGGGTGAGGGCTACACCTTC	CASSHRQGEGYTF
TRBV2	TRBJ2-7	NA	NA	TGTGCCAGCACGGGGCCATGGGGGCACGAGCAGTACTTC	CASTGPWGHEQYF
TRBV7-2	TRBJ2-7	NA	NA	TGTGCCAGCAGCCAGGCCTTTGGAGGGAACGAGCAGTACTTC	CASSQAFGGNEQYF
TRBV30	TRBJ1-2	NA	NA	TGTGCCTGGAGTGGAGACTACTATGGCTACACCTTC	CAWSGDYYGYTF
TRBV19	TRBJ1-1	few	NA	TGTGCCAGTAGTATCCAGGGGCTGGTAGCTTTCTTT	CASSIQGLVAFF
TRBV30	TRBJ2-5	few	NA	TGTGCCTGGAGTGTAAGGAGGGGAGGTCGAGAGACCCAGTACTTC	CAWSVRRGGRETQYF
TRBV5-1	TRBJ2-2	few	TRBD2	TGCGCCAGCAGCTCGGGGACTAGTCCGATCGGGGAGCTGTTTTTT	CASSSGTSPIGELFF
TRBV4-1	TRBJ1-2	few	TRBD1	TGCGCCAGCAGCCATGTGGGACAGGCGTCCTATGGCTACACCTTC	CASSHVGQASYGYTF
TRBV5-1	TRBJ2-2	NA	NA	TGCGCCAGCAGCTTGTGGGGCAGGGGTAACACGAACACCGGGGAGCTGTTTTTT	CASSLWGRGNTNTGELFF
TRBV9	TRBJ2-3	NA	TRBD1	TGTGCCAGCAGCGACACCGCAGGGGGAGGCACAGATACGCAGTATTTT	CASSDTAGGGTDTQYF
TRBV2	TRBJ2-6	NA	NA	TGTGCCAGCAGTTCAACTGGGGCCAACGTCCTGACTTTC	CASSSTGANVLTF
TRBV11-3	TRBJ2-7	NA	NA	TGTGCCAGCAGCTTACGGCAGGGAGGAGAGCAGTACTTC	CASSLRQGGEQYF
TRBV30	TRBJ1-4	few	TRBD1	TGTGCCTGGAGCTTAACAGGGGGCGCGACGGGTTTT	CAWSLTGGATGF
TRBV29-1	TRBJ2-2	NA	TRBD2	TGCAGCGTTTTGGGACTAGCGGGAGAACCCGGGGAGCTGTTTTTT	CSVLGLAGEPGELFF
TRBV11-2	TRBJ2-1	NA	NA	TGTGCCAGCAGCTCGTCATTTCAGGGGAATGAGCAGTTCTTC	CASSSSFQGNEQFF
TRBV6-1	TRBJ1-2	NA	TRBD1	TGTGCCAGCAGAGATGGACAGGGGAGTGGCTACACCTTC	CASRDGQGSGYTF
TRBV30	TRBJ1-4	NA	TRBD1	TGTGCCTGGAGTGTTCCCCACAGGGGGCGGGAAAAACTGTTTTTT	CAWSVPHRGREKLFF
TRBV5-1	TRBJ1-2	NA	TRBD1	TGCGCCAGCAGCCTGGGACAGGGAAGTTATGGCTACACCTTC	CASSLGQGSYGYTF
TRBV18	TRBJ2-1	few	NA	TGTGCCAGCTCACTCGTCGGGGTGACCTACAATGAGCAGTTCTTC	CASSLVGVTYNEQFF
TRBV6-1	TRBJ2-7	NA	NA	TGTGCCAGCACCTCAAAGGGTAGCGGCGAGCAGTACTTC	CASTSKGSGEQYF
TRBV2	TRBJ1-5	few	TRBD1	TGTGCCAGCAGGACAGGGAATAGCAATCAGCCCCAGCATTTT	CASRTGNSNQPQHF
TRBV11-2	TRBJ2-5	few	TRBD1	TGTGCCAGCAGCCCAGACAGGGGCGAGACCCAGTACTTC	CASSPDRGETQYF
TRBV5-1	TRBJ2-5	NA	NA	TGCGCCAGCAGCTTGGTGGCAGAGACCCAGTACTTC	CASSLVAETQYF
TRBV9	TRBJ1-1	few	NA	TGTGCCAGCAGCGTAGCTACCGGGAACACTGAAGCTTTCTTT	CASSVATGNTEAFF
TRBV5-1	TRBJ2-7	few	TRBD1	TGCGCCAGCAGCAAGGACAGGGTAAACGAGCAGTACTTC	CASSKDRVNEQYF
TRBV5-4	TRBJ2-6	few	TRBD1	TGTGCCAGCACCATCCGACAGGGATCTGGGGCCAACGTCCTGACTTTC	CASTIRQGSGANVLTF
TRBV9	TRBJ1-2	NA	NA	TGTGCCAGCAGCCCAGGACAGCCATCTAACTATGGCTACACCTTC	CASSPGQPSNYGYTF
TRBV29-1	TRBJ1-1	NA	NA	TGCAGCGTTCTCAGGACAGCCAACACTGAAGCTTTCTTT	CSVLRTANTEAFF
TRBV5-1	TRBJ2-3	NA	NA	TGCGCCAGCAGCCCCAACTTAGATACGCAGTATTTT	CASSPNLDTQYF
TRBV23-1	TRBJ2-3	NA	TRBD2	TGCGCCAGCAGTCAAGAGTCTAGCGGGAGGGCCTTGTATGTTATCACAGATACGCAGTATTTT	CASSQESSGRALYVITDTQYF
TRBV18	TRBJ2-3	NA	TRBD1	TGTGCCAGCTCACCAGCCGGACAGGGAGGATCAGATACGCAGTATTTT	CASSPAGQGGSDTQYF
TRBV4-3	TRBJ1-4	NA	NA	TGCGCCAGCAGCCAAGGAACAGGGAGAGCTAATGAAAAACTGTTTTTT	CASSQGTGRANEKLFF
TRBV30	TRBJ2-2	few	TRBD1	TGTGCTGCGGGCAGGGGGAACGGGGAGCTGTTTTTT	CAAGRGNGELFF
TRBV7-9	TRBJ2-1	NA	NA	TGTGCCAGCAGCCCCAGAGAGCGTCCCTACAATGAGCAGTTCTTC	CASSPRERPYNEQFF
TRBV30	TRBJ2-5	few	NA	TGTGCCTGGAGAGTCAGGGCCGGGGAGACCCAGTACTTC	CAWRVRAGETQYF
TRBV18	TRBJ1-2	few	NA	TGTGCCAGCTCACCCGGGAGACAGAATGGTGGCTACACCTTC	CASSPGRQNGGYTF
TRBV11-2	TRBJ2-1	few	NA	TGTGCCAGCAGCCCCGGGATAGAGGCTTTAAATGAGCAGTTCTTC	CASSPGIEALNEQFF
TRBV7-2	TRBJ2-3	NA	NA	TGTGCCAGCAGCCGAGCGGGCGACACAGATACGCAGTATTTT	CASSRAGDTDTQYF
TRBV2	TRBJ1-4	NA	NA	TGTGCCAGCAGTGAACAGGATAAACTGTTTTTT	CASSEQDKLFF
TRBV5-4	TRBJ2-7	NA	TRBD2	TGTGCCAGCAGCTTGGAGGCGGGAGCCGCCTACGAGCAGTACTTC	CASSLEAGAAYEQYF
TRBV29-1	TRBJ1-2	NA	NA	TGCAGCGTTGCCGCCCAGGGGAAGCCATATGGCTACACCTTC	CSVAAQGKPYGYTF
TRBV7-9	TRBJ2-7	few	NA	TGTGCCAGCAGCCCCGGGACATCACACGAGCAGTACTTC	CASSPGTSHEQYF
TRBV30	TRBJ1-2	few	TRBD1	TGTGCCTACCCGGGACAGAAGAGTGGAAATGGCTACACCTTC	CAYPGQKSGNGYTF
TRBV5-1	TRBJ1-6	NA	NA	TGCGCCAGCAGCCCCGGACAGACGAGCTCCTATAATTCACCCCTCCACTTT	CASSPGQTSSYNSPLHF
TRBV11-2	TRBJ2-7	NA	TRBD2	TGTGCCAGCAGCTTGTCTGCGGGAGGAATTGCTTACGAGCAGTACTTC	CASSLSAGGIAYEQYF
TRBV29-1	TRBJ1-2	few	NA	TGCAGCGCTATCACAGGGAACTATGGCTACACCTTC	CSAITGNYGYTF
TRBV11-2	TRBJ1-5	few	TRBD1	TGTGCCAGCAGCCCGGGGACAGGAGAAAATCAGCCCCAGCATTTT	CASSPGTGENQPQHF
TRBV5-1	TRBJ2-1	NA	TRBD1	TGCGCCAGCAGCTTGGTGCGGTTAGGGGGCGATGAGCAGTTCTTC	CASSLVRLGGDEQFF
TRBV18	TRBJ1-5	few	NA	TGTGCCAGCTTCCCCCCGTGGGGTAGCGATCAGCCCCAGCATTTT	CASFPPWGSDQPQHF
TRBV19	TRBJ1-5	NA	NA	TGTGCCGCCAGCGGGGGGGGCAATCAGCCCCAGCATTTT	CAASGGGNQPQHF
TRBV6-1	TRBJ1-4	NA	NA	TGTGCCAGCAGTGAAGGGGACACTGAAAAACTGTTTTTT	CASSEGDTEKLFF
TRBV10-3	TRBJ2-3	NA	NA	TGTGCCATCAGTGAGTCCGTAACCTCCGGGGATACGCAGTATTTT	CAISESVTSGDTQYF
TRBV6-6	TRBJ2-3	NA	NA	TGTGCCAGCAGTTCCCAGACAGATACGCAGTATTTT	CASSSQTDTQYF
TRBV6-1	TRBJ2-1	few	TRBD1	TGTGCCAGCAGGGACAGGGGGATTCACAATGAGCAGTTCTTC	CASRDRGIHNEQFF